This T cell receptor beta chain was found in a study of OX40 agonist ivuxolimab in advanced cancers. Study results and limitations: In a subset of nonresponders, normalized T-cell clonal expansion was also low. Clones of CD4+ and CD8+ blood T cells grew by week 6 at doses of 0.1 to 3.0 mg/kg.

TCRdb keeps only in-frame clones here, not all; method: immunoSEQ multiplex PCR. The data show about 48,000 clones, about 93% seen once. Trimming cost V 7 bases and J 0 bases, with 4 bases left between them. The CDR3 consists of 12 residues. CDR1 and CDR2 (germline): SEHNR, FQNEAQ (reference sequence). Of note for this clone: Its target is not known.

The chain joins TRBV7-9 to TRBJ1-3, with D uncertain. The source was CD4+ or CD8+ T cells sorted from blood, collected in a trial of the OX40 agonist ivuxolimab. This receptor was taken from an adult with an advanced solid tumor such as melanoma, head and neck, liver or kidney cancer. CDR3 in DNA: TGTGCCAGCACCGACTCTGGAAACACCATATATTTT. Amino acids: CASTDSGNTIYF.